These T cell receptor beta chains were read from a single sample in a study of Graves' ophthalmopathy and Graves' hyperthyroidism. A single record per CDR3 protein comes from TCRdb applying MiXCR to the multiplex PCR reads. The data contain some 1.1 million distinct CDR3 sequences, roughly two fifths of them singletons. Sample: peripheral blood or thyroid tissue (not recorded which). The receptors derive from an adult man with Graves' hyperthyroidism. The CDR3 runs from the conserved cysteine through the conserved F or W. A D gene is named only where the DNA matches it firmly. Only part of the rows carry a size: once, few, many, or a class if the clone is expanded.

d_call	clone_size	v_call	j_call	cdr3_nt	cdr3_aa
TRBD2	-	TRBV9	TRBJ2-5	TGTGCCAGCAGCCCGTCCGGGACTAGCGGGGGGTACCAGTACTTC	CASSPSGTSGGYQYF
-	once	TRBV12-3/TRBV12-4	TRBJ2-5	TGTGCCAGCAGTCGGTATAGTGAGGAGGCCCAGTACTTC	CASSRYSEEAQYF
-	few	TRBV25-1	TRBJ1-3	TGTGCCAGCAGTCAAGCTCAGGGTCCTGGAAACACCATATATTTT	CASSQAQGPGNTIYF
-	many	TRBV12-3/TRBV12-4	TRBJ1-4	TGTGCCAGCAGTTTAGGGTCTGGTGAAAGGCTGTTTTTT	CASSLGSGERLFF
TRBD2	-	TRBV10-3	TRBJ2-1	TGTGCCATCATGCCGGGAGGTTACAATGAGCAGTTCTTC	CAIMPGGYNEQFF
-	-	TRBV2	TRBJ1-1	TGTGCCAGCAGCGTGCAGGGGAGCAACACTGAAGCTTTCTTT	CASSVQGSNTEAFF
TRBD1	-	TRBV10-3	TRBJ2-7	TGTACCACCACTGGACAGGGAGGCGAGCAGTACTTC	CTTTGQGGEQYF
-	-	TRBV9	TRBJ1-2	TGTGCCAGCAGCGGATCCCGGGACGGGGGTGGCTATGGCTACACCTTC	CASSGSRDGGGYGYTF
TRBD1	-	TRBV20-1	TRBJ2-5	TGCAGTGCTGCCGGGACAGGGGAGCCCCAGTACTTC	CSAAGTGEPQYF
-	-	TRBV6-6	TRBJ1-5	TGTGCCAGCAGTACGCCTCAGAAGCCCCAGCATTTT	CASSTPQKPQHF
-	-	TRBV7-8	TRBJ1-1	TGTGCCAGCAGCAGCGGACAGAGAACTGAAGCTTTCTTT	CASSSGQRTEAFF
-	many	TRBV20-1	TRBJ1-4	TGCAGTGCTCCCGAGGACTGGAATGAAAAACTGTTTTTT	CSAPEDWNEKLFF
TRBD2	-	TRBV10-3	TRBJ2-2	TGTGCCAGCAGTTCCGGGACTAGCGGGATTCCGGGCGGGGAGCTGTTTTTT	CASSSGTSGIPGGELFF
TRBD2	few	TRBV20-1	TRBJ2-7	TGCAGTGCTAGAGACGGGAGGGGATCTTACGAGCAGTACTTC	CSARDGRGSYEQYF
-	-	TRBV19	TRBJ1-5	TGTGCCAGTAGTGTCATTGGGCAGGCGCCGTATTTT	CASSVIGQAPYF
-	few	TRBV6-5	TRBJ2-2	TGTGCCAGCAGAGGTATGGCAGGGGAGCTGTTTTTT	CASRGMAGELFF
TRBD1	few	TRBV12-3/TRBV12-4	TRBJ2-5	TGTGCCAGCAGACCCACGGGGACAGGGGAGGAGACCCAGTACTTC	CASRPTGTGEETQYF
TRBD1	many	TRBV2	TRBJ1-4	TGTGCCAGCACCACGACAGGGGAAAAACTGTTTTTT	CASTTTGEKLFF
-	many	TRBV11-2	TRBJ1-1	TGTGCCAGCAGCTCAAACCAGGGCGCTCTGAACACTGAAGCTTTCTTT	CASSSNQGALNTEAFF
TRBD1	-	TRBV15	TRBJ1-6	TGTGCCACCAGCGCTCTCGCAGGGACAGGTACACCCCTCCACTTT	CATSALAGTGTPLHF
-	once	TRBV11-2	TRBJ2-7	TGTGCCAGCGGCCCCATGGGCGAGCAGTACTTC	CASGPMGEQYF
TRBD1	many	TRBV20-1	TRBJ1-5	TGCAGTGTCAAGGACAGGGTCGGAAATCAGCCCCAGCATTTT	CSVKDRVGNQPQHF
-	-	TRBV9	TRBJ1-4	TGTGCCAGCAGCGTAGGGGCAGTGTCTAATGAAAAACTGTTTTTT	CASSVGAVSNEKLFF
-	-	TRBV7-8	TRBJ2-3	TGTGCCAGCAGCTTAGCGCGTGGGCAGGGCACAGATACGCAGTATTTT	CASSLARGQGTDTQYF
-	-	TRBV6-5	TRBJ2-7	TGTGCCAGCAGTTACTCCGGTATTTCCTCCTACGAGCAGTACTTC	CASSYSGISSYEQYF
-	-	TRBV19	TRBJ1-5	TGTGCCAGCAGACTACCCGGCAGCAATCAGCCCCAGCATTTT	CASRLPGSNQPQHF
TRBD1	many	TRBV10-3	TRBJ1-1	TGTGCCATCTCCCGGGGCGGACAGGTAAATCCGAACACTGAAGCTTTCTTT	CAISRGGQVNPNTEAFF
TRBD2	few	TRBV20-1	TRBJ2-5	TGCAGTGCTAGAGTCCGACTAGCGGGAGAAGAGACCCAGTACTTC	CSARVRLAGEETQYF
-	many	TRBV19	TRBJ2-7	TGTGCCAGTAGTAGGAGGACGGCGGGATACGAGCAGTACTTC	CASSRRTAGYEQYF
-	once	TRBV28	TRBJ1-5	TGTGCCAGCGGGACACCTTCCGGGCCCCAGCATTTT	CASGTPSGPQHF
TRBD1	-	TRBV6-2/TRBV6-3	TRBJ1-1	TGTGCCAGCAAAAGGCAGGGGGCCGGCACTGAAGCTTTCTTT	CASKRQGAGTEAFF
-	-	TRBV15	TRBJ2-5	TGTGCCACCAGCAGAGTTGGGACTCAAGAGACCCAGTACTTC	CATSRVGTQETQYF
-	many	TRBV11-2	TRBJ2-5	TGTGCCAGCAGCTCAGGGGAAGGCCGGGCGGCCCAGTACTTC	CASSSGEGRAAQYF
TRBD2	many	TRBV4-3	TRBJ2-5	TGCGCCAGCAGCCAAGAGCGGGGGGGCCAAGAGACCCAGTACTTC	CASSQERGGQETQYF
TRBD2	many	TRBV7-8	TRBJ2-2	TGTGCCAGCAAGGGACTAGCGGGGGGACACACCGGGGAGCTGTTTTTT	CASKGLAGGHTGELFF
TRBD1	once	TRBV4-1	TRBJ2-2	TGCGCCAGCAGCCGGACAGGGGCAAACACCGGGGAGCTGTTTTTT	CASSRTGANTGELFF
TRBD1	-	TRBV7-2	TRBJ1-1	TGTGCCAGCAGTCCACCCTTGGGGGGACAGCTTGAAGCTTTCTTT	CASSPPLGGQLEAFF
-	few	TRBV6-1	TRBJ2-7	TGTGCCAGCAGTGAAAGGGAGATTTACGAGCAGTACTTC	CASSEREIYEQYF
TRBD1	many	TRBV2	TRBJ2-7	TGTGCCAGCAGTTTGGACAGGGGGCGTTACGAGCAGTACTTC	CASSLDRGRYEQYF
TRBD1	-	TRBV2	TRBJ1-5	TGTGCCAGCAGTGTACAGGGGAGGTTTCAGCCCCAGCATTTT	CASSVQGRFQPQHF